This T cell receptor delta chain emerged from a study of gamma-delta chains in newborns, infants, children. Overall study context: Polyclonal expansion of innate γδ T cells after birth follows microbial exposure.

TCRdb reanalyzed the reads using CATT. The table records about 15,000 delta-chain clones, 7.3% of them present only once. This CDR3 has 18 residues. CDR1 and CDR2 (germline): GEAIGNYY, EKD. V lost 3 bases and J lost 0, with 14 bases in between. This clone turned up a few times. The receptor was derived from a child who was a newborn, infant or young child, either healthy, febrile or measles-vaccinated (not recorded which). The gene calls are TRDV2 and TRDJ3, with D maybe TRDD3 (6 bases). Material for sequencing was blood. The CDR3 sequence is CACDLWGVYSWDTRQMFF. The CDR3 DNA reads as TGTGCCTGTGACTTGTGGGGGGTTTACTCCTGGGACACCCGACAGATGTTTTTC.